Each of the 5 T cell receptor beta chains below was sequenced from the same sample in a study of HIV-infected children after antiretroviral therapy interruption. The sample's treatment: PENTA 11 planned treatment interruption arm or continuous ART arm. Unique molecular identifiers were included in an RNA-based 3' RACE TCR library. TCRdb independently ran MiXCR on the 3' RACE reads; one entry per CDR3 protein. The table records tens of thousands of distinct CDR3 sequences, around 7% of them present only once. This sample comprised CD45RA+ CD4+ T cells from PBMCs, pooled from several time points, obtained from a donor given antiretroviral therapy, either interrupted or continuous. Described subset: naive CD4+ CD45RA+ CD45RO- T cells. The receptor source for this set is a pool of human donors with HIV.

This clonotype occurred many times. The CDR3 region has the DNA TGTGCCAGCAGGGGACTCAAGCGAGCGGGGGAGCAGTACTTC. Translated: CASRGLKRAGEQYF. The V gene is TRBV28, the J gene TRBJ2-7; 7 nucleotides line up with TRBD2. The CDR3 has 14 residues. Trimming removed 6 bases from V and 7 bases from J; junction bases left unmatched: 12. The germline V gene encodes CDR1 MDHEN and CDR2 SYDVKM.

This clonotype turned up a few times. V and J are TRBV7-8 and TRBJ2-5; D is unclear. V was trimmed by 5 bases and J by 2 bases, leaving 18 bases between them. Per germline, CDR1 SGHVS and CDR2 FQNEAQ. The CDR3 length is 16 residues. Written as DNA, the CDR3 is TGTGCCAGCAGCCACCGTCTCGACTCTTGGCAAGAGACCCAGTACTTC. Translated: CASSHRLDSWQETQYF. The full variable domain, its missing parts supplied by reference TRBV7-8 and TRBJ2-5, is GAGVSQSPRYKVAKRGQDVALRCDPISGHVSLFWYQQALGQGPEFLTYFQNEAQLDKSGLPSDRFFAERPEGSVSTLKIQRTQQEDSAVYLCASSHRLDSWQETQYFGPGTRLLVL.

This clonotype showed up just a few times. This chain connects TRBV6-1 to TRBJ2-5; D remains unclear. Germline CDR1 and CDR2: MNHNS and SASEGT. CDR3 length: 16 amino acids. The V end was cut by 2 bases, the J end by 0 bases, with 13 bases between. CDR3 sequence: CASSERKFPYQETQYF. CDR3 coding DNA: TGTGCCAGCAGTGAAAGAAAGTTTCCGTACCAAGAGACCCAGTACTTC.

Ten or more counts support this clonotype. V usage is TRBV11-2 and J usage is TRBJ2-3; 8 bases align to TRBD1. The length of the CDR3 is 16 residues. The trim removed 1 base at V and 6 bases at J, leaving 9 bases unmatched. Germline V gene data show CDR1 as SGHAT and CDR2 as FQNNGV. This CDR3 reads CASSLGPARQGDTQYF. Written as DNA, the CDR3 is TGTGCCAGCAGCTTAGGTCCAGCCCGACAGGGGGATACGCAGTATTTT.

This clonotype came up many times. This chain links TRBV12-3 or TRBV12-4 with TRBJ1-1, with 8 nucleotides matching TRBD1. The CDR3 has 14 amino acids. After removal of 5 bases from V and 4 bases from J, the junction contained 6 bases not matched to a gene. The CDR3 nucleotides read TGTGCCAGCAGTCCCCGGACAGGGATCACTGAAGCTTTCTTT. It yields the protein CASSPRTGITEAFF.